One sample yielded the 14 T cell receptor beta chains listed below, sequenced in a study of shared clonotypes between healthy human individuals. TCRdb keeps only in-frame clones here, not all; method: immunoSEQ multiplex PCR. The sample includes millions of clones, 85% to 95% of them seen just once. Sequencing was performed on naive CD4+ T cells sorted from blood. Subset given: CD45RA+ positively selected. The receptors here all came from a man between 18 and 29 years old in good health.

V gene TRBV7-2 combines with J gene TRBJ2-7, with a weak D call TRBD2 (5 bases). The V end was cut by 1 base, the J end by 7 bases, with 14 bases between. Germline assignment: CDR1 SGHTA and CDR2 FQGNSA. The CDR3 has 14 amino acids. The CDR3 region has the DNA TGTGCCAGCAGCTTAGAAAGCGGTGAAGTGGAGCAGTACTTC. Its protein is CASSLESGEVEQYF.

This clone came up once. The chain couples TRBV7-2 to TRBJ1-4; no reliable D call. Trimming took 4 bases from V and 0 from J, leaving 12 bases between them. The germline gives CDR1 SGHTA, CDR2 FQGNSA. The CDR3 runs to 16 residues. The CDR3 spells CASSSYHSATNEKLFF. The DNA for the CDR3 is TGTGCCAGCAGCTCCTACCACAGTGCAACTAATGAAAAACTGTTTTTT.

V gene TRBV6-1 combines with J gene TRBJ2-6, with D possibly matching TRBD1 (6 bases). This CDR3 is built from 15 residues. V lost 7 bases to trimming and J lost 2 bases, with 12 bases between them. Germline CDR1 and CDR2: MNHNS and SASEGT. The CDR3 is CASTRTEPGANVLTF. The CDR3 coding sequence is TGTGCCAGCACTAGGACAGAGCCTGGGGCCAACGTCCTGACTTTC.

A word on this clone: Mismatch with germline at one junction end may stem from a read error. This chain joins TRBV7-7 and TRBJ2-7; 8 bases are a match to TRBD2. The V gene's germline CDR1 is SSHAT and CDR2 FNYEAQ (reference sequence). CDR3 length: 19 amino acids. CDR3 protein: CASIGTSFSRFGAYYEQYF. The CDR3 DNA is TGTGCTAGCATCGGGACTAGTTTTTCCCGCTTCGGAGCCTACTACGAGCAGTACTTC.

As regards this clone: The sample has other DNA sequences that encode this CDR3 too. The chain employs TRBV12-5 and TRBJ1-2, with unresolved D. The V end was cut by 3 bases, the J end by 2 bases, with 4 bases between. In germline, CDR1 is LGHNT, CDR2 FRNRAP. The CDR3 totals 12 residues. CDR3 nucleotides: TGTGCTAGTGGTTTAGGGAACTATGGCTACACCTTC. Its translation: CASGLGNYGYTF.

V is TRBV29-1 and J is TRBJ2-3; TRBD1 matches 7 bases. Per the germline V gene, CDR1 is SQVTM and CDR2 is ANQGSEA. The CDR3 length is 14 residues. V shed 7 bases and J 0 bases; nucleotides not matched to a gene: 7. For the CDR3, the DNA is TGCAGCGCGTCGGGACAGACTAGCACAGATACGCAGTATTTT. Translated: CSASGQTSTDTQYF.

The CDR3 reads CASSSKREGTGELFF. DNA of the CDR3: TGCGCCAGCAGCTCCAAGCGGGAGGGCACCGGGGAGCTGTTTTTT. V usage is TRBV5-1 and J usage is TRBJ2-2; 10 nucleotides agree with TRBD2. Germline CDR1 and CDR2: SGHRS and YFSETQ. After removal of 3 bases from V and 4 bases from J, the junction contained 3 bases not matched to a gene. The CDR3 sequence is 15 residues long.

The rearrangement links TRBV9 to TRBJ2-7; possibly TRBD2 for D (6 bases). The CDR3 extends over 14 amino acids. V was trimmed by 4 bases and J by 3 bases, leaving 14 bases between them. CDR1 is SGDLS, CDR2 YYNGEE, per germline. This CDR3 reads CASSPRDANYEQYF. The CDR3 nucleotides are TGTGCCAGCAGCCCGCGGGACGCCAACTACGAGCAGTACTTC.

This chain joins TRBV28 and TRBJ2-2; D perhaps matches TRBD1 (6 bases). Germline CDR1 reads MDHEN; CDR2 reads SYDVKM. V shed 6 bases and J shed 6 bases, with 26 bases lying between them. The CDR3 contains 18 residues. CDR3 sequence: CASSNTGYGTRGPGELFF. CDR3 sequence (DNA): TGTGCCAGCAGCAACACCGGATATGGGACAAGAGGACCCGGGGAGCTGTTTTTT. Combining the CDR3 with reference TRBV28 and TRBJ2-2 gives the whole variable domain DVKVTQSSRYLVKRTGEKVFLECVQDMDHENMFWYRQDPGLGLRLIYFSYDVKMKEKGDIPEGYSVSREKKERFSLILESASTNQTSMYLCASSNTGYGTRGPGELFFGEGSRLTVL.

The CDR3 coding sequence is TGTGCCAGCTCACCACCGCCAACGGGAGCACTTAATGAGCAGTTCTTC. It specifies CASSPPPTGALNEQFF. The V gene is TRBV18, the J gene TRBJ2-1; weak D call: TRBD2 (6 bases). This CDR3 is built from 16 residues. Germline V gene sequence: CDR1 KGHSH, CDR2 LQKENI. V was trimmed by 0 bases and J by 7 bases, leaving 16 bases between them. The variable domain in full, with the rest retrieved from reference TRBV18 and TRBJ2-1, is NAGVMQNPRHLVRRRGQEARLRCSPMKGHSHVYWYRQLPEEGLKFMVYLQKENIIDESGMPKERFSAEFPKEGPSILRIQQVVRGDSAAYFCASSPPPTGALNEQFFGPGTRLTVL.

V usage is TRBV6-1 and J usage is TRBJ2-2; unclear D gene. The CDR3 covers 14 residues. V lost 6 bases and J lost 1, with 9 bases in between. The germline V gene encodes CDR1 MNHNS and CDR2 SASEGT. CDR3 loop: CASRAIWNTGELFF. The CDR3 DNA reads TGTGCCAGCAGGGCTATCTGGAACACCGGGGAGCTGTTTTTT.

This clone was detected only once. The CDR3, as DNA: TGTGCCAGCAGCTTATATTCACAGGGGGGTTCACCCCTCCACTTT. Protein sequence: CASSLYSQGGSPLHF. The chain is built from TRBV7-9 and TRBJ1-6, with 8 bases identical to TRBD1. The CDR3 has 15 amino acids. With V trimmed by 2 bases and J by 9 bases, 6 bases remained unmatched. Per germline, CDR1 SEHNR and CDR2 FQNEAQ (reference sequence).

The chain has TRBV5-1 and TRBJ1-2; 10 bases match TRBD1. CDR1 is SGHRS and CDR2 is YFSETQ in the germline V gene. J lost 8 bases, V lost 4 bases, and 5 bases had no gene match. The CDR3 sequence is 13 residues long. The CDR3 DNA reads as TGCGCCAGCAGCCAGGGGACAGGGGACGGCTACACCTTC. Protein: CASSQGTGDGYTF.

The chain joins TRBV5-1 to TRBJ1-1; D remains unclear. Between the trimmed V and J ends, which lost 4 bases and 3 bases, there was a span of 13 bases. The CDR3 has 14 residues. Per germline, CDR1 SGHRS and CDR2 YFSETQ. CDR3 nucleotides: TGCGCCAGCAGCATCCGCCCTTGGGACACTGAAGCTTTCTTT. It specifies CASSIRPWDTEAFF.